A single sample gave rise to the 17 T cell receptor beta chains below, sequenced in a study of post-analysis software for immune sequencing data. The TCR beta cDNA libraries carried unique molecular identifiers. TCRdb recomputed calls from the PCR reads with MiXCR, one row per CDR3 protein. Of more than 500,000 distinct CDR3 sequences in the sample, around 34% were seen once. These TCRs are of unknown antigen specificity. Study findings and constraints: Relative to controls, patients had roughly five TRBV segments at higher frequency, with TRBV5-6, TRBV5-1 and TRBV20-1 among these.

The sequenced sample was blood. Receptors were obtained from a girl between 2 and 17 years old with multiple sclerosis.

The rearrangement uses TRBV3-1 and TRBJ2-7; D perhaps matches TRBD2 (6 bases). Per germline, CDR1 LGHDT and CDR2 YNNKEL (reference sequence). V was trimmed by 0 bases and J by 10 bases, leaving 16 bases between them. This CDR3 region has 14 residues. The CDR3 bases are TGTGCCAGCAGCCAAGATCCGGGAGAAGAGGCCCAGTACTTC. It codes for CASSQDPGEEAQYF.

About this clonotype itself: Germline and junction disagree at one end, which may indicate a read error. The V gene is TRBV5-1, the J gene TRBJ1-4, with D possibly TRBD1 on 6 matching bases. Germline CDR1 SGHRS, CDR2 YFSETQ. The CDR3 spans 19 residues. The CDR3 loop is CASSLAEGHSFATNEKRFF. CDR3 DNA: TGCGCCAGCAGCTTGGCCGAGGGACACTCCTTTGCAACTAATGAAAAACGGTTTTTT.

The chain is built from TRBV5-6 and TRBJ2-7; no clear D gene. Trimming left V 0 bases short and J 9 bases short, with 22 bases between. CDR1 is SGHDT and CDR2 is YYEEEE in the germline V gene. The CDR3 runs 16 residues. CDR3 amino acids: CASSLEVRTGLEGQYF. CDR3 DNA sequence: TGTGCCAGCAGCTTGGAAGTCCGGACCGGGCTGGAAGGGCAGTACTTC.

V is TRBV5-6 and J is TRBJ2-1; 12 bases match TRBD2. CDR1 is SGHDT and CDR2 is YYEEEE in the germline V gene. The CDR3 length is 18 residues. V was clipped by 5 bases and J by 6 bases; unmatched bases: 15. CDR3: CASSSGTSGSLSRNEQFF. The CDR3 DNA reads TGTGCCAGCAGTTCCGGGACTAGCGGGTCTTTAAGTCGCAATGAGCAGTTCTTC.

This sequence joins TRBV24-1 and TRBJ2-5; D not resolved. Germline CDR1 KGHDR, CDR2 SFDVKD. The CDR3 has 14 residues. V gave up 6 bases and J gave up 2 bases, with 12 bases separating them. The CDR3 sequence: CATSRASAQETQYF. CDR3 nucleotide sequence: TGTGCCACCAGTAGGGCCTCAGCTCAAGAGACCCAGTACTTC.

The V and J genes are TRBV20-1 and TRBJ1-2, with D perhaps TRBD1 (6 bases). This CDR3 has 13 residues. CDR1 is DFQATT, CDR2 SNEGSKA, per germline (reference sequence). V shed 8 bases and J shed 0 bases, with 13 bases lying between them. CDR3 protein: CSTRDTTNYGYTF. The CDR3 DNA reads as TGCAGTACTCGGGACACCACTAACTATGGCTACACCTTC.

This rearrangement joins TRBV6-1 to TRBJ1-1; D might be TRBD1 (5 bases). V lost 2 bases, J lost 9 bases, and 10 bases lay in between. The CDR3 spans 12 residues. Germline V CDR1 and CDR2: MNHNS, SASEGT. The CDR3 DNA follows: TGTGCCAGCAGTGAAAAGGGACCTAAAGCTTTCTTT. As protein: CASSEKGPKAFF.

V usage is TRBV7-6 and J usage is TRBJ2-3, with 14 bases fitting TRBD2. V shed 5 bases, J shed 5 bases, and the junction held 9 bases outside the gene matches. CDR3 length: 17 residues. Germline V gene data show CDR1 as SGHVS and CDR2 as FNYEAQ. The DNA of the CDR3 is TGTGCCAGCAGCCCTATGGGACTAGCGGGGGCGGGAGATACGCAGTATTTT. Translating it yields CASSPMGLAGAGDTQYF. Full variable domain (remainder filled in from reference TRBV7-6 and TRBJ2-3): GAGVSQSPRYKVTKRGQDVALRCDPISGHVSLYWYRQALGQGPEFLTYFNYEAQQDKSGLPNDRFSAERPEGSISTLTIQRTEQRDSAMYRCASSPMGLAGAGDTQYFGPGTRLTVL.

This clonotype occurred a few times. The chain is built from TRBV6-1 and TRBJ2-1, with 15 bases matching TRBD2. Germline loops: CDR1 MNHNS, CDR2 SASEGT. The CDR3 is 18 residues long. V lost 5 bases and J lost 3; bases outside the gene matches: 8. The chain's CDR3 is CASSLGTSGGLGYNEQFF. The CDR3 DNA reads TGTGCCAGCAGTCTCGGGACTAGCGGGGGGTTGGGCTACAATGAGCAGTTCTTC.

Only a few counts were recorded for this clonotype. The chain carries TRBV7-9 and TRBJ1-2; D is unclear. V lost 4 bases, J lost 8 bases, and 14 bases lay in between. The CDR3 covers 13 residues. Germline V gene lookup returns CDR1 SEHNR and CDR2 FQNEAQ (reference sequence). In DNA, the CDR3 is TGTGCCAGCAGCTCGACACCGAACCGGGGCTACACCTTC. Translating it yields CASSSTPNRGYTF.

CDR3 sequence: CASSVTTSGASYEQYF. The CDR3, as DNA: TGCGCCAGCAGCGTAACGACTAGCGGGGCGTCCTACGAGCAGTACTTC. The chain uses TRBV5-1 and TRBJ2-7, with 11 positions matching TRBD2. There are 16 residues in the CDR3. Looked up from germline, CDR1 is SGHRS and CDR2 is YFSETQ. V gave up 4 bases and J gave up 1 base; unmatched junction bases: 7.

The gene calls are TRBV5-1 and TRBJ1-5; D unresolved. The V and J ends lost 1 base and 0 bases respectively, with 11 bases between them. Germline V gene lookup returns CDR1 SGHRS and CDR2 YFSETQ. CDR3 length: 16 amino acids. For the CDR3, the DNA is TGCGCCAGCAGCTTGTCCGGGGATTATAGCAATCAGCCCCAGCATTTT. It codes for CASSLSGDYSNQPQHF.

Written as DNA, the CDR3 is TGTGCCAGCAGGAGACAGGGGTCCTTGGAGACCCAGTTCTTC. Translating gives CASRRQGSLETQFF. The chain uses TRBV12-3 or TRBV12-4 and TRBJ2-1; 8 bases agree with TRBD1. With 6 bases clipped from V and 13 bases from J, the junction kept 14 bases outside the gene matches. CDR3 length: 14 amino acids.

Concerning this clonotype: A much larger clonotype is one base distant, so this may be a read error. This rearrangement joins TRBV4-1 to TRBJ2-7; either TRBD1 or TRBD2 may fit D (5 bases each). The CDR3 is made up of 15 amino acids. Germline V gene lookup returns CDR1 MGHRA and CDR2 YSYEKL. The CDR3 DNA reads TGCGCCAGCAGCCAAGATGCAGGGAGCTCCTGCGAGCAGTACTTC. This translates into CASSQDAGSSCEQYF.

This clonotype turned up a few times. The rearrangement joins TRBV28 to TRBJ2-1; possible D gene TRBD2, 6 bases. The CDR3 loop spans 16 amino acids. The germline gives CDR1 MDHEN, CDR2 SYDVKM. V lost 8 bases to trimming and J lost 7 bases, with 24 bases between them. The DNA for the CDR3 is TGTGCCAGCGGAGACCCTACGGGGGAAAGATTTAATGAGCAGTTCTTC. It is translated as CASGDPTGERFNEQFF. Supplemented by reference TRBV28 and TRBJ2-1, the full variable domain reads DVKVTQSSRYLVKRTGEKVFLECVQDMDHENMFWYRQDPGLGLRLIYFSYDVKMKEKGDIPEGYSVSREKKERFSLILESASTNQTSMYLCASGDPTGERFNEQFFGPGTRLTVL.

CDR3 sequence reads: CASSPRTTAYEQYF. In DNA, the CDR3 is TGTGCCAGCAGCCCAAGGACCACCGCCTACGAGCAGTACTTC. V gene TRBV7-9 combines with J gene TRBJ2-7; D gene uncertain. Germline CDR1 is SEHNR and CDR2 is FQNEAQ (reference sequence). The CDR3 runs to 14 residues. The V and J ends lost 5 bases and 2 bases respectively, with 13 bases between them.

This chain joins TRBV2 and TRBJ2-1; D remains ambiguous. Looked up from germline, CDR1 is SNHLY and CDR2 is FYNNEI. The V end lost 11 bases, the J end lost 0 bases, and 11 bases lay between the germline ends. The CDR3 runs to 13 residues. CDR3 in amino acids: CAGAPNSYNEQFF. The CDR3 DNA reads as TGTGCCGGCGCCCCGAACTCCTACAATGAGCAGTTCTTC.